This T cell receptor (beta chain) stems from a study of cytomegalovirus exposure and HLA in healthy donors. At the level of the study: From about 179 million T cells, an earlier analysis saw under 140 million unique TCR beta sequences.

As concerns this clone: The antigen remains undetermined.

The study, taken as a whole, reports: Donor immune exposure was known only as CMV serostatus.

Primers: 60 Vbeta forward and 13 Jbeta reverse. The table came from immunoSEQ multiplex PCR; TCRdb's copy has only in-frame clones and leaves some out. The sample consists of about 160,000 clones, around 72% of them appearing once. The V end lost 1 base, the J end lost 1 base, and 10 bases lay between the germline ends. The CDR3 is 15 residues long. In germline, CDR1 is LGHNT, CDR2 FRNRAP. The sequence was collected from a man aged 35 to 55 in good health and CMV-seropositive. V usage is TRBV12-5 and J usage is TRBJ1-1, with D hard to call. The specimen was PBMCs. The CDR3 reads CASGLADLRNTEAFF. CDR3 DNA sequence: TGTGCTAGTGGTTTGGCGGACTTGAGGAACACTGAAGCTTTCTTT.